Listed below are T cell receptor beta chains from one sample, sequenced in a study of technical replicates of blood from several donors. TCRdb's table, derived via immunoSEQ multiplex PCR, lists solely in-frame clones and lacks some. The data contain 60,000 to 85,000 clones, 90% to 95% of them singletons. The specimen was T cells isolated from PBMCs. Receptors originate from a human donor in good health. The CDR3 runs from the conserved cysteine through the conserved F or W. The order of the fields is D gene, J gene, clone size, CDR3 length, V gene, CDR3 DNA, CDR3 protein. D genes are given only for firm matches. Clone size is shown for a subset of rows, as once, few, many or a class of expanded clone.

-,TRBJ1-5,-,14,TRBV9,TGTGCCAGCAGCGTGGGGGGGCTAGGACAGCCCCAGCATTTT,CASSVGGLGQPQHF
TRBD1,TRBJ1-2,-,14,TRBV9,TGTGCCAGCAGCGTAGGGGCAGGGGGCTATGGCTACACCTTC,CASSVGAGGYGYTF
TRBD1,TRBJ1-1,-,13,TRBV5-5,TGTGCCAGCAGCAGGGACAGGGGGACTGAAGCTTTCTTT,CASSRDRGTEAFF
-,TRBJ2-1,-,14,TRBV30,TGTGCCTGGACCGAGACTCGGTTGGACAATGAGCAGTTCTTC,CAWTETRLDNEQFF
TRBD2,TRBJ2-3,-,16,TRBV4-2,TGTGCCAGCAGCCAAGATATAGCGGGAGGCGGAAATACGCAGTATTTT,CASSQDIAGGGNTQYF
TRBD1,TRBJ1-5,-,14,TRBV7-6,TGTGCCAGCAGCTTAGGACAGGGGAATCAGCCCCAGCATTTT,CASSLGQGNQPQHF
TRBD2,TRBJ2-3,few,13,TRBV15,TGTGCCACCAGCAGAGTGGGGGGGAGTACGCAGTATTTT,CATSRVGGSTQYF
-,TRBJ1-1,-,14,TRBV9,TGTGCCAGCAGCGTAGGGCAGGGGAACACTGAAGCTTTCTTT,CASSVGQGNTEAFF
TRBD1,TRBJ2-7,-,15,TRBV5-1,TGCGCCAGCAGCTTAGGGACAGGGTACTTTTACGAGCAGTACTTC,CASSLGTGYFYEQYF
TRBD1,TRBJ2-2,-,15,TRBV9,TGTGCCAGCAGCGACCTGACAGGGGGCTCCGGGGAGCTGTTTTTT,CASSDLTGGSGELFF
-,TRBJ2-1,-,19,TRBV5-1,TGCGCCAGCACAGGAGGGAATAGCGCCGTACTCCTCTCCTACAATGAGCAGTTCTTC,CASTGGNSAVLLSYNEQFF
TRBD2,TRBJ2-3,-,16,TRBV7-7,TGTGCTAGCAGCTTAGGACTAGCGACTTGGGGAGATACGCAGTATTTT,CASSLGLATWGDTQYF
-,TRBJ1-2,-,17,TRBV9,TGTGCCAGCAGCGTAGGCCAGCGGGGGGCAGGGGACTATGGCTACACCTTC,CASSVGQRGAGDYGYTF
-,TRBJ2-2,-,15,TRBV6-5,TGTGCCAGCAGCATATCGGGAGAGAACACCGGGGAGCTGTTTTTT,CASSISGENTGELFF